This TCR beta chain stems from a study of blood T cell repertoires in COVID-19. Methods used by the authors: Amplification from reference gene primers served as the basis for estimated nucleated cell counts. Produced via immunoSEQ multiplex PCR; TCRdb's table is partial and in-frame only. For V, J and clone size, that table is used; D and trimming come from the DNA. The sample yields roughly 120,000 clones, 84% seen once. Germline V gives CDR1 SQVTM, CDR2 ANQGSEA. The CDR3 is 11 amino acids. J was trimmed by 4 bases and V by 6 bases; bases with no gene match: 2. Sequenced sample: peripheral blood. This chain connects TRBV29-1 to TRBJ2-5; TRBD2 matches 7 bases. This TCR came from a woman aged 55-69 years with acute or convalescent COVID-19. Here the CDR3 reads CSVGEGETQYF. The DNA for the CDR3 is TGCAGCGTCGGGGAGGGAGAGACCCAGTACTTC.